This TCR beta chain stems from a study of control samples from healthy donors and cancer patients. Measured with immunoSEQ multiplex PCR; TCRdb has only the in-frame clones, and not every one. The sample carries about 53,000 clones, 75% to 90% recorded once. This clone has only a few counts. The CDR3 runs to 15 residues. Germline values: CDR1 SGDLS, CDR2 YYNGEE. V dropped 3 bases and J dropped 5; count of bases not matched to a gene: 7. The rearrangement uses TRBV9 and TRBJ2-3; 9 positions match TRBD2. The source of this sequence is a man aged 55 to 70 with head and neck cancer. Sequencing was performed on PBMCs. CDR3 DNA sequence: TGTGCCAGCAGCGACAGCCTAGCGGGGAGAGATACGCAGTATTTT. Protein product: CASSDSLAGRDTQYF.